Following are 9 T cell receptor beta chains from one sample sequenced in a study of glioma-infiltrating T cells. TCR alpha and beta CDR3 regions were amplified from RNA using iRepertoire nested multiplex PCR. TCRdb used MiXCR to reprocess the multiplex PCR reads, holding one entry per CDR3 protein. The data show roughly 350,000 distinct CDR3 sequences, 41% seen once. Sequencing was carried out using glioma tissue, nonneoplastic brain tissue, or PBMCs (not recorded which). These receptors all come from a human donor with low-grade glioma or glioblastoma, undergoing nonglioma brain surgery, or in good health (not recorded which).

In DNA form, the CDR3 reads TGTGCCAGCACCGGACAGCGGGGTAAAATAGGTGAGCAGTTCTTC. Its protein product is CASTGQRGKIGEQFF. This chain connects TRBV28 to TRBJ2-1; TRBD2 might be the D (7 bases). The CDR3 consists of 15 residues. Germline V CDR1 and CDR2: MDHEN, SYDVKM. With 7 bases removed from V and 9 bases from J, the gap between germline ends came to 22 bases.

The V call is TRBV27, the J call TRBJ2-7; D may be TRBD2 (5 bases). The CDR3 runs 14 residues. Germline V lookup: CDR1 MNHEY, CDR2 SMNVEV (reference sequence). Trimming stripped 2 bases from V and 5 bases from J, with 13 bases between. This chain's CDR3 is CASSLIREPHEQYF. The CDR3 DNA reads TGTGCCAGCAGTTTAATAAGGGAGCCCCACGAGCAGTACTTC.

On this clonotype itself: The junction shows a germline mismatch at one end, possibly a read error. The chain joins TRBV2 to TRBJ2-1, with 7 positions matching TRBD1. Germline CDR1 reads SNHLY; CDR2 reads FYNNEI. This CDR3 contains 15 residues. CDR3: CASSPRQGSCNEQFF. CDR3 nucleotides: TGTGCCAGCAGTCCCCGACAGGGCTCCTGCAATGAGCAGTTCTTC. Using reference TRBV2 and TRBJ2-1 for the parts outside the CDR3, the full variable domain is EPEVTQTPSHQVTQMGQEVILRCVPISNHLYFYWYRQILGQKVEFLVSFYNNEISEKSEIFDDQFSVERPDGSNFTLKIRSTKLEDSAMYFCASSPRQGSCNEQFFGPGTRLTVL.

In its sample, this clonotype was seen many times. The chain uses TRBV6-1 and TRBJ1-1; perhaps TRBD1 as D (6 bases). The CDR3 consists of 16 residues. The V end was cut by 0 bases, the J end by 3 bases, with 14 bases between. Germline CDR1 and CDR2: MNHNS and SASEGT. CDR3 DNA sequence: TGTGCCAGCAGTGAAGCCCGGGGGGCGCTTTACACTGAAGCTTTCTTT. Translating gives CASSEARGALYTEAFF.

In its sample, this clonotype was seen many times. This chain uses TRBV15 with TRBJ1-5; maybe TRBD1 (5 bases). Per the germline V gene, CDR1 is LNHNV and CDR2 is YYDKDF (reference sequence). V was trimmed by 0 bases and J by 7 bases, leaving 13 bases between them. The CDR3 is made up of 15 amino acids. The CDR3 DNA reads as TGTGCCACCAGCAGAGATTTGGGGGGTTGGCAGCCCCAGCATTTT. It encodes CATSRDLGGWQPQHF.

This clonotype was picked up a small number of times. This chain uses TRBV7-8 with TRBJ1-2, with TRBD1 as a possible D gene (5 bases). The ends were cut back, 1 base at V and 7 bases at J, with 19 bases in the middle. CDR3 length: 16 amino acids. Per the germline V gene, CDR1 is SGHVS and CDR2 is FQNEAQ. CDR3: CASSLVEFGASGGYTF. CDR3 sequence (DNA): TGTGCCAGCAGCTTAGTAGAATTCGGGGCATCTGGTGGCTACACCTTC.

J is TRBJ2-1 and V is TRBV19; possible D gene TRBD2, 5 bases. The CDR3 consists of 14 residues. Germline CDR1 reads LNHDA; CDR2 reads SQIVND (reference sequence). V dropped 8 bases and J dropped 4 bases, with 15 bases sitting between them. CDR3 protein: CASRRIPSYNEQFF. CDR3 in DNA: TGTGCCAGTCGGAGGATACCGTCTTACAATGAGCAGTTCTTC. Complete variable domain (other parts from reference TRBV19 and TRBJ2-1): DGGITQSPKYLFRKEGQNVTLSCEQNLNHDAMYWYRQDPGQGLRLIYYSQIVNDFQKGDIAEGYSVSREKKESFPLTVTSAQKNPTAFYLCASRRIPSYNEQFFGPGTRLTVL.

V is TRBV20-1 and J is TRBJ2-6, with a possible D match to TRBD1 (5 bases). The CDR3 totals 15 residues. Germline-derived CDR1 and CDR2 are DFQATT and SNEGSKA (reference sequence). V lost 5 bases, J lost 0 bases, and 11 bases lay in between. The DNA of the CDR3 is TGCAGTGCTGTGGACAACCCCTCTGGGGCCAACGTCCTGACTTTC. Protein: CSAVDNPSGANVLTF.

The chain employs TRBV20-1 and TRBJ2-5, with 12 bases matching TRBD2. V was pared by 6 bases and J by 5 bases, with 16 bases of the junction left unmatched. The CDR3 totals 17 residues. Germline V gene lookup returns CDR1 DFQATT and CDR2 SNEGSKA (reference sequence). CDR3 loop: CSAQGLAGSHESETQYF. The CDR3 DNA reads TGCAGTGCCCAAGGACTAGCGGGAAGCCATGAATCGGAGACCCAGTACTTC.